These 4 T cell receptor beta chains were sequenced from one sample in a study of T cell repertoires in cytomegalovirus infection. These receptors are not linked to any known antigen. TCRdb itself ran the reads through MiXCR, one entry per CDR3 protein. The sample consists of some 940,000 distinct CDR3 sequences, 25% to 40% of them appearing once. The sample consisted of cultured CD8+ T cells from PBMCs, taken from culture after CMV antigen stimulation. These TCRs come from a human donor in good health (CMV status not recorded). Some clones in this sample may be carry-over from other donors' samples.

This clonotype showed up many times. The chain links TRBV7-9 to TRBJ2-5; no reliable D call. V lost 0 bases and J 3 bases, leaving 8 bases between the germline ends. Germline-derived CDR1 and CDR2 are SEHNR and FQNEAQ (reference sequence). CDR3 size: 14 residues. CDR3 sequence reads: CASSLARDEETQYF. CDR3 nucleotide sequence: TGTGCCAGCAGCTTAGCGCGCGACGAAGAGACCCAGTACTTC.

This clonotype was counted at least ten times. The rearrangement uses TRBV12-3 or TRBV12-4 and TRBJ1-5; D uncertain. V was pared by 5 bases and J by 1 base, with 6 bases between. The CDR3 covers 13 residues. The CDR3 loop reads CASSRKSNQPQHF. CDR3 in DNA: TGTGCCAGCAGTCGCAAGAGCAATCAGCCCCAGCATTTT.

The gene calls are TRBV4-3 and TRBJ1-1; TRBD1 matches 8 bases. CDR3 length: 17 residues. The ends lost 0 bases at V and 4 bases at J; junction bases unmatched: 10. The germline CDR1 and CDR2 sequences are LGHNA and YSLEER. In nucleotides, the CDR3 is TGCGCCAGCAGCCAAGATAGGACAGGGTGGAGTGGCACTGAAGCTTTCTTT. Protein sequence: CASSQDRTGWSGTEAFF.

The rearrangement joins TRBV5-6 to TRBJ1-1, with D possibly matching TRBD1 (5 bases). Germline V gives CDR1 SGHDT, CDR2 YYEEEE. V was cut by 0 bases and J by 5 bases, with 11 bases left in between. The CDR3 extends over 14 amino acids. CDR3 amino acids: CASSLGAGQTEAFF. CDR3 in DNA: TGTGCCAGCAGCTTGGGAGCAGGGCAGACTGAAGCTTTCTTT.